This TCR beta chain was sequenced for a study of blood T cell repertoires in COVID-19. Libraries were prepared by immunoSEQ multiplex PCR; TCRdb keeps only in-frame clonotypes and omits some of them. This sample has 120,000 or so clones, with about 80% found just once. Germline CDR1 reads SGHNT; CDR2 reads YYREEE (reference sequence). Trimming removed 0 bases from V and 4 bases from J; junction bases left unmatched: 4. This CDR3 spans 16 amino acids. The sequence derives from a woman aged 45-60 years with acute or convalescent COVID-19. J is TRBJ2-3 and V is TRBV5-4; 11 positions match TRBD2. Sequenced material: peripheral blood. CDR3 coding DNA: TGTGCCAGCAGCTTGGTTGTTAGCGGGGGGGCAGATACGCAGTATTTT. Translation gives CASSLVVSGGADTQYF.